These T cell receptor beta chains were read from a single sample in a study of CD8+ T cells in alopecia areata. Assay: immunoSEQ multiplex PCR; the TCRdb copy retains only in-frame clones and omits some. The table has approximately 200,000 clones, approximately 60% seen once. The sample consisted of CD4+ T cells sorted from blood, taken at week 4, from a patient treated with tofacitinib. All receptors derive from a human donor with alopecia areata. CDR3s include the opening cysteine and the closing phenylalanine or tryptophan. The D gene is left open where the match is weak. Clone size is stated in some rows and not others, as once, few, many or a class when expanded.

j_call d_call clone_size v_call cdr3_nt cdr3_aa
TRBJ1-4 TRBD1 . TRBV25-1 TGTGCCAGCAGTGGGACAGGGGGAGGTGAAAAACTGTTTTTT CASSGTGGGEKLFF
TRBJ2-3 . . TRBV19 TGTGCCAGTAGGGTAGCGGCTAGCACAGATACGCAGTATTTT CASRVAASTDTQYF
TRBJ1-1 . few TRBV4-1 TGCGCCAGCAGCCAAGACGGTGAAGCTTTCTTT CASSQDGEAFF
TRBJ1-1 TRBD1 . TRBV25-1 TGTGCCAGCAGTGAAACAGGGGTCACTGAAGCTTTCTTT CASSETGVTEAFF
TRBJ2-3 . . TRBV5-1 TGCGCCAGCAGAGAGGAAACAGATACGCAGTATTTT CASREETDTQYF
TRBJ1-1 . . TRBV5-1 TGCGCCAGCAGCTTCTCTCCGGACACGGCGAACACTGAAGCTTTCTTT CASSFSPDTANTEAFF
TRBJ2-3 . . TRBV5-1 TGCGCCAGCAGCTCGACCACAGATACGCAGTATTTT CASSSTTDTQYF
TRBJ1-5 . once TRBV30 TGTGCCTGGAGTGGGGGGGGCAATCAGCCCCAGCATTTT CAWSGGGNQPQHF
TRBJ2-1 TRBD1 few TRBV29-1 TGCAGCGTTGAAGATAGGACAGGATACAATGAGCAGTTCTTC CSVEDRTGYNEQFF
TRBJ2-5 TRBD1 . TRBV29-1 TGCAGCGTTGCTCCGGGACAGGGCCAAGAGACCCAGTACTTC CSVAPGQGQETQYF
TRBJ2-5 TRBD1 . TRBV5-1 TGCGCCAGCAGCATACCGGGACAGGGGTGGGAGACCCAGTACTTC CASSIPGQGWETQYF
TRBJ1-5 TRBD1 few TRBV28 TGTGCCAGCTGTCAGGGGGGGGTTAAGCCCCAGCATTTT CASCQGGVKPQHF
TRBJ2-2 . . TRBV10-3 TGTGCCATCAGTGATTACAGTGGGCCGAACACCGGGGAGCTGTTTTTT CAISDYSGPNTGELFF
TRBJ2-2 TRBD1 . TRBV5-4 TGTGCCAGCAGCTTTTCCCTAACAGGGGACACCGGGGAGCTGTTTTTT CASSFSLTGDTGELFF
TRBJ2-3 TRBD1 . TRBV30 TGTGCCTGGAGCGACTACAGGGGAGAGTATTTT CAWSDYRGEYF
TRBJ2-4 . . TRBV30 TGTGCCTGGAGTGTATGGGGCAGTGCCAAAAACATTCAGTACTTC CAWSVWGSAKNIQYF
TRBJ2-2 TRBD2 . TRBV7-6 TGTGCCAGCGCAAAACCCCTACCAGCCGGGCGCGGGAGCGGGGAGCTGTTTTTT CASAKPLPAGRGSGELFF
TRBJ1-2 . . TRBV29-1 TGCAGCGTTGAAGGGGGAGGGGCGCATGGCTACACCTTC CSVEGGGAHGYTF
TRBJ1-2 . . TRBV29-1 TGCAGCGTTGGTCTCTTGGGGCGGGGTCAGAACTATGGCTACACCTTC CSVGLLGRGQNYGYTF
TRBJ2-5 . . TRBV30 TGTGCCTGGAGTGTGGGGGGGCCCGGGGAGACCCAGTACTTC CAWSVGGPGETQYF
TRBJ2-3 . . TRBV29-1 TGCAGCGTTGGCAGCTTGTACACAGATACGCAGTATTTT CSVGSLYTDTQYF
TRBJ2-7 . . TRBV29-1 TGCAGCGGTGGGGGGGGCCTCGGCTACGAGCAGTACTTC CSGGGGLGYEQYF
TRBJ2-5 . . TRBV29-1 TGCAGCGTTCAAGACAGCCAAGAGACCCAGTACTTC CSVQDSQETQYF
TRBJ1-4 . . TRBV5-1 TGCGCCAGCAGCTTTCAGTTTCCAACTAATGAAAAACTGTTTTTT CASSFQFPTNEKLFF
TRBJ2-5 . few TRBV29-1 TGCAGCGTTGGCAGTCGGGAGACCCAGTACTTC CSVGSRETQYF
TRBJ2-7 . . TRBV30 TGTGCCTGGAGTGTACTAGGGTTTACCGAGCAGTACTTC CAWSVLGFTEQYF
TRBJ2-3 TRBD1 . TRBV29-1 TGCAGCGTTAAGACAGGGGGCTGGACAGATACGCAGTATTTT CSVKTGGWTDTQYF
TRBJ2-7 TRBD1 . TRBV27 TGTGCCAGCAATGGACAGGGGATCGGCGAGCAGTACTTC CASNGQGIGEQYF
TRBJ2-7 . . TRBV28 TGTGCCAGCGAAGCATGGGGGGACGAGCAGTACTTC CASEAWGDEQYF
TRBJ2-5 . . TRBV28 TGTGCCAGCAGTCGACTTCCCGGGGGTCAAGAGACCCAGTACTTC CASSRLPGGQETQYF
TRBJ1-5 . . TRBV30 TGTGCCTGGGGAGGGCAGTTGGGCAATCAGCCCCAGCATTTT CAWGGQLGNQPQHF
TRBJ1-2 . . TRBV5-1 TGCGCCAGCAGCTTGGAGGGATTCTATGGCTACACCTTC CASSLEGFYGYTF
TRBJ1-1 . . TRBV9 TGTGCCAGCAGCGTAGTGGCAGGCAGGACTGAAGCTTTCTTT CASSVVAGRTEAFF
TRBJ1-3 . few TRBV5-1 TGCGCCAGCAGCGGTGACCCCCGACAGTTTGAGTCTGGAAACACCATATATTTT CASSGDPRQFESGNTIYF
TRBJ1-4 TRBD1 once TRBV27 TGTGCCAGCAGTTTGCGGGAACAGGGGAATGAAAAACTGTTTTTT CASSLREQGNEKLFF
TRBJ1-2 TRBD1 . TRBV2 TGTGCCAGCAGCCCCGTTTGGGACAGCTATGGCTACACCTTC CASSPVWDSYGYTF
TRBJ1-2 TRBD1 . TRBV5-4 TGTGCCACCCAGCGGGTGGAGGGGGCTCGTGGCTACACCTTC CATQRVEGARGYTF
TRBJ2-3 . . TRBV15 TGTGCCACCAGCAGAACTCAAGATACGCAGTATTTT CATSRTQDTQYF
TRBJ1-6 . . TRBV5-4 TGTGCCAGCAGCTTACCGGGACTAAATTCACCCCTCCACTTT CASSLPGLNSPLHF
TRBJ1-2 . . TRBV7-2 TGTGCCAGCAGCTTAGGGGGGGCCGGGTATGGCTACACCTTC CASSLGGAGYGYTF
TRBJ2-7 . . TRBV30 TGTGCCTGGAGTGTTGCAGGTAGCTCCTACGAGCAGTACTTC CAWSVAGSSYEQYF
TRBJ1-5 . . TRBV27 TGTGCCAGCAGTTTCCGGGGCCAGGATCAGCCCCAGCATTTT CASSFRGQDQPQHF
TRBJ2-1 . . TRBV6-5 TGTGCCACCATGGGAGTGAATGAGCAGTTCTTC CATMGVNEQFF
TRBJ2-3 TRBD2 few TRBV2 TGTGCCAGTTATGAGCTAGCGGGATGTTATTTT CASYELAGCYF
TRBJ2-5 . . TRBV29-1 TGCAGCGTTGAGGTAGAGACCCAGTACTTC CSVEVETQYF
TRBJ1-1 . once TRBV2 TGTGCCAGCAGTGAAAGGAGGGGGGGGGCTTTCTTT CASSERRGGAFF
TRBJ2-2 . . TRBV19 TGTGCCAGTAGTCGAAGCCTCCAGGGGACCGGGGAGCTGTTTTTT CASSRSLQGTGELFF